The entry below describes one T cell receptor beta chain. Its antigen remains unknown. Produced via immunoSEQ multiplex PCR; TCRdb's table is partial and in-frame only. The repertoire holds 20,000 to 25,000 clones, with 88% as singletons. The sample belongs to a study of T cells in localized non-small cell lung cancer. Study results and limitations: Sequence data derive from only one tumor region, so heterogeneity remains possible. Adjacent lung held a median about 57 of the top 100 tumor clones. There was higher T cell clonality in uninvolved adjacent lung than in tumor, and it was highest there. Density of T cells in blood, when higher, went with longer overall survival.

The germline V gene has CDR1 MNHEY and CDR2 SVGAGI. CDR3 length equals 15 residues. V was clipped by 6 bases and J by 4 bases; unmatched bases: 9. The specimen was peripheral blood mononuclear cells, collected before any cancer treatment. The chain recombines TRBV6-5 with TRBJ2-1; 7 bases line up with TRBD2. The TCR comes from a woman aged 40 to 75 with stage III lung adenocarcinoma. CDR3 sequence reads: CASRTAGGNYNEQFF. DNA of the CDR3: TGTGCCAGCAGGACCGCCGGGGGGAATTACAATGAGCAGTTCTTC.